The 11 T cell receptor beta chains presented below share a single source sample, sequenced in a study of blood T cell repertoires in COVID-19. Produced via immunoSEQ multiplex PCR; TCRdb's table is partial and in-frame only. This sample has over 200,000 clones, with roughly 89% found just once. The sequenced material came from PBMCs or T cells enriched from blood (not recorded which). The receptors shown here come from a woman in her thirties or forties who had recovered from COVID-19.

This clone was picked up one time. The chain uses TRBV18 and TRBJ2-1, with a possible D match to TRBD1 (5 bases). Germline values: CDR1 KGHSH, CDR2 LQKENI. V was trimmed by 3 bases and J by 5 bases, leaving 14 bases between them. The CDR3 is made up of 15 amino acids. The CDR3 DNA reads as TGTGCCAGCTCACCGGGGCTCGTGGCCGACAATGAGCAGTTCTTC. As protein: CASSPGLVADNEQFF.

The gene calls are TRBV28 and TRBJ1-2; no clear D. Germline CDR1 is MDHEN and CDR2 is SYDVKM. The CDR3 is made up of 12 amino acids. V lost 3 bases, J lost 3 bases, and 5 bases lay in between. CDR3 sequence (DNA): TGTGCCAGCAGTTTGGAGGACTATGGCTACACCTTC. Translation gives CASSLEDYGYTF.

The J gene is TRBJ2-5, the V gene TRBV11-2, with D perhaps matching TRBD2 (6 bases). CDR1 is SGHAT and CDR2 is FQNNGV in the germline V gene. The CDR3 extends over 16 amino acids. The germline V and J ends were trimmed by 5 bases and 5 bases, with 21 bases remaining between them. The CDR3 region is CASSLREPRRGETQYF. Written as DNA, the CDR3 is TGTGCCAGCAGCCTCCGGGAGCCCCGGCGCGGTGAGACCCAGTACTTC.

V gene TRBV5-1 combines with J gene TRBJ2-2, with 8 bases matching TRBD1. The CDR3 covers 14 residues. J lost 6 bases, V lost 4 bases, and 5 bases had no gene match. The germline V gene has CDR1 SGHRS and CDR2 YFSETQ. The CDR3 reads CASSPGQAPGELFF. CDR3 nucleotide sequence: TGCGCCAGCAGCCCGGGACAGGCCCCCGGGGAGCTGTTTTTT.

The chain employs TRBV28 and TRBJ1-4, with 7 bases aligning to TRBD1. The junction had 6 bases not matched to a gene; V was cut back by 2 bases and J by 6 bases. Germline CDR1 and CDR2: MDHEN and SYDVKM. The CDR3 runs to 15 residues. The CDR3 loop reads CASSLLGQRYEKLFF. CDR3 DNA: TGTGCCAGCAGTTTACTGGGACAGCGGTATGAAAAACTGTTTTTT.

This chain links TRBV29-1 with TRBJ1-1, with a possible D match to TRBD1 (6 bases). V lost 3 bases and J lost 1, with 18 bases in between. The length of the CDR3 is 16 residues. Germline V gives CDR1 SQVTM, CDR2 ANQGSEA. CDR3 in amino acids: CSVDGLDRSTNTEAFF. The CDR3 region has the DNA TGCAGCGTTGACGGCCTCGACAGGTCCACGAACACTGAAGCTTTCTTT. The entire variable domain, with the rest obtained from reference TRBV29-1 and TRBJ1-1, is as follows: SAVISQKPSRDICQRGTSLTIQCQVDSQVTMMFWYRQQPGQSLTLIATANQGSEATYESGFVIDKFPISRPNLTFSTLTVSNMSPEDSSIYLCSVDGLDRSTNTEAFFGQGTRLTVV.

The table lists this clone with many counts. V usage is TRBV5-1 and J usage is TRBJ2-7, with D unresolved. Germline V CDR1 and CDR2: SGHRS, YFSETQ. Trimming pared 0 bases from V and 4 bases from J, leaving 11 bases between. This CDR3 has 14 residues. As DNA, the CDR3 is TGCGCCAGCAGCTTGGGTGCTTCGCGGTACGAGCAGTACTTC. It is translated as CASSLGASRYEQYF.

The gene calls are TRBV5-1 and TRBJ1-1; D unresolved. The CDR3 spans 13 residues. V was pared by 5 bases and J by 0 bases, with 8 bases between. From germline, CDR1 is SGHRS and CDR2 YFSETQ. CDR3 sequence reads: CASRAGLNTEAFF. The CDR3 DNA reads TGCGCCAGCAGGGCAGGCCTGAACACTGAAGCTTTCTTT.

V and J are TRBV11-2 and TRBJ2-2; D is ambiguous. CDR1 and CDR2 (germline): SGHAT, FQNNGV. The CDR3 runs to 17 residues. The V gene lost 5 bases and the J gene lost 1 base, with 17 bases spanning the gap. In DNA form, the CDR3 reads TGTGCCAGCAGCCCCATCTGGCAGACATTGAACACCGGGGAGCTGTTTTTT. Protein product: CASSPIWQTLNTGELFF.

CDR3 DNA sequence: TGTGCCAGCAGCTTTCCCACGGGAACGGACACCGGGGAGCTGTTTTTT. This translates into CASSFPTGTDTGELFF. The genes are TRBV7-2 and TRBJ2-2, with D possibly matching TRBD2 (5 bases). Germline V gives CDR1 SGHTA, CDR2 FQGNSA. This CDR3 contains 16 residues. Trimming took 3 bases from V and 3 from J, leaving 14 bases between them.

The CDR3 loop is CASSETWDRDGYTF. The CDR3 region has the DNA TGTGCCAGCAGTGAAACATGGGACAGGGATGGCTACACCTTC. The chain carries TRBV6-1 and TRBJ1-2, with TRBD1 matching 9 bases. The CDR3 is 14 amino acids. V lost 2 bases, J lost 6 bases, and 4 bases stayed unmatched. CDR1 MNHNS and CDR2 SASEGT come from the germline V gene.